These 7 T cell receptor beta chains were sequenced from one sample in a study of blood T cells in healthy people across ages. Through a sample-barcoded 5' primer and a J-beta primer mix, a second PCR was run for roughly 6 to 12 cycles. One entry per CDR3 protein, called by TCRdb with MiXCR from the 5' RACE reads. Among approximately 940,000 distinct CDR3 sequences listed, around 48% were seen once. Input material: blood. These receptors originate from a man younger than 45 in good health.

This chain connects TRBV10-3 to TRBJ1-2; 9 positions match TRBD1. CDR3 length equals 14 residues. V shed 4 bases and J 8 bases; nucleotides not matched to a gene: 8. Germline CDR1 reads ENHRY; CDR2 reads SYGVKD. CDR3 sequence: CAISGGQGEGGYTF. For the CDR3, the DNA is TGTGCCATCAGTGGGGGACAGGGAGAGGGCGGCTACACCTTC.

This chain joins TRBV20-1 and TRBJ2-6; a weak D match, TRBD1 (5 bases). CDR1 DFQATT and CDR2 SNEGSKA come from the germline V gene (reference sequence). The CDR3 is made up of 17 amino acids. Trimming took off 6 bases at V and 0 bases at J, with 18 bases between the two ends. In DNA form, the CDR3 reads TGCAGTGCCAGCCGCCCGACAGCGAGCTCTGGGGCCAACGTCCTGACTTTC. Translating gives CSASRPTASSGANVLTF.

The sample holds many counts of this clonotype. The chain couples TRBV29-1 to TRBJ2-7; 11 positions agree with TRBD1. This CDR3 contains 14 residues. CDR1 and CDR2 from the germline V gene are SQVTM and ANQGSEA. V dropped 7 bases and J dropped 5; count of bases not matched to a gene: 10. The CDR3 nucleotides read TGCAGCGCCTCGAAGGGGACAGGGGGAAACGAGCAGTACTTC. Amino acid sequence: CSASKGTGGNEQYF.

The chain links TRBV5-1 to TRBJ2-1, with TRBD2 as a possible D gene (6 bases). This CDR3 has 12 residues. Germline lookup yields CDR1 SGHRS and CDR2 YFSETQ. Trimming took off 4 bases at V and 8 bases at J, with 10 bases between the two ends. CDR3 amino acids: CASSVWGDEQFF. DNA for the CDR3: TGCGCCAGCAGCGTCTGGGGGGATGAGCAGTTCTTC.

This chain links TRBV5-1 with TRBJ2-1; 7 nucleotides match TRBD1. The CDR3 covers 16 residues. After removal of 2 bases from V and 10 bases from J, the junction contained 15 bases not matched to a gene. CDR1 and CDR2 (germline): SGHRS, YFSETQ. CDR3 amino acids: CASSLDRVTLIREQFF. DNA for the CDR3: TGCGCCAGCAGCTTAGACAGGGTTACCCTAATCCGGGAGCAGTTCTTC.

The chain couples TRBV28 to TRBJ1-1, with D possibly matching TRBD1 (5 bases). Germline CDR1 is MDHEN and CDR2 is SYDVKM. Trimming left V 6 bases short and J 3 bases short, with 20 bases between. The CDR3 contains 16 residues. The CDR3 nucleotides are TGTGCCAGCAGCCGGTGGGAGGGTAGGGGATACACTGAAGCTTTCTTT. This sequence encodes CASSRWEGRGYTEAFF.

The CDR3 sequence is CASSYGTSGTYEQYF. CDR3 DNA sequence: TGTGCCAGCAGTTACGGGACTAGCGGAACCTACGAGCAGTACTTC. The rearrangement links TRBV6-2 or TRBV6-3 to TRBJ2-7; 11 bases align to TRBD2. The CDR3 spans 15 residues. Germline CDR1 and CDR2: MNHEY and SVGEGT. V shed 2 bases, J shed 2 bases, and the junction held 2 bases outside the gene matches.